Described below is a single T cell receptor beta chain sequence and its context. Its antigen is undetermined. Every patient had mismatch repair deficiency by PCR or immunohistochemistry. TCR sequencing covered a few patients who responded to pembrolizumab. The germline CDR1 and CDR2 sequences are LGHNA and YNFKEQ. V trimming: 5 bases; J trimming: 5 bases; junction bases outside the gene matches: 12. The CDR3 runs to 16 residues. The table came from immunoSEQ multiplex PCR; TCRdb's copy has only in-frame clones and leaves some out. The sample has around 40,000 clones, about four fifths seen once. This specimen comes from a study of PD-1 blockade in mismatch repair-deficient tumors. Regarding the study as a whole: Rapid post-treatment expansion, then contraction, generally preceding radiologic response, marked tumor-resident clones.

The clonotype comes from an adult with mismatch repair-deficient cancer. The chain is built from TRBV4-2 and TRBJ2-5; 9 nucleotides align to TRBD2. Source: peripheral blood, taken 4 weeks after starting pembrolizumab. CDR3: CASSAAGGDGFETQYF. The CDR3 DNA is TGTGCCAGCAGCGCCGCGGGAGGGGACGGGTTTGAGACCCAGTACTTC.